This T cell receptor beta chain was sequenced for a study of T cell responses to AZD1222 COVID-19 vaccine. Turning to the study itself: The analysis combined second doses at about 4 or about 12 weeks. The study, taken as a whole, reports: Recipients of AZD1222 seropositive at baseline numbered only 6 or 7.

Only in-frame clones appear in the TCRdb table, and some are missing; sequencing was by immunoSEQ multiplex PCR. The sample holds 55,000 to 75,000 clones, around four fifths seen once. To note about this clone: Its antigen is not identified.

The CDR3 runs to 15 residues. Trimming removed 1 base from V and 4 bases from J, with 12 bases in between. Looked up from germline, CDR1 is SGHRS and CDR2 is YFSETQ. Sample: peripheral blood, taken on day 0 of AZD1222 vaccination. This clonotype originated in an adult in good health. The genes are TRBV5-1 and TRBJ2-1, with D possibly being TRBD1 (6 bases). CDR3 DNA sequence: TGCGCCAGCAGCTTGTCACAGGGTATATACAATGAGCAGTTCTTC. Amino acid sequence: CASSLSQGIYNEQFF.